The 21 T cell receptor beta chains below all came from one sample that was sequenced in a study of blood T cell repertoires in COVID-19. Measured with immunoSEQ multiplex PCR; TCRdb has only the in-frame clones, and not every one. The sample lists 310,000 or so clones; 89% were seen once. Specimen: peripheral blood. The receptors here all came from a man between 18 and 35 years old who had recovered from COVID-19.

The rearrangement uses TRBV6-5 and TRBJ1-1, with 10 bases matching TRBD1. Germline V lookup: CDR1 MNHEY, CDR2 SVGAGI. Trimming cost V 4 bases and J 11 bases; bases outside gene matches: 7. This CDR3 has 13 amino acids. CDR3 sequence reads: CASSLGQGSTAFF. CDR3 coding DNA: TGTGCCAGCAGTTTGGGACAGGGGAGTACGGCTTTCTTT.

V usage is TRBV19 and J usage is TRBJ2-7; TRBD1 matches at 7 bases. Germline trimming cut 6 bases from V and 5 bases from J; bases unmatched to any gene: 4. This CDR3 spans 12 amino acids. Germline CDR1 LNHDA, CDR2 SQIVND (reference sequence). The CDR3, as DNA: TGTGCCAGTAGAGGGGACAGCCACGAGCAGTACTTC. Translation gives CASRGDSHEQYF. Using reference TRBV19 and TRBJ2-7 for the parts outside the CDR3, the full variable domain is DGGITQSPKYLFRKEGQNVTLSCEQNLNHDAMYWYRQDPGQGLRLIYYSQIVNDFQKGDIAEGYSVSREKKESFPLTVTSAQKNPTAFYLCASRGDSHEQYFGPGTRLTVT.

CDR3 DNA: TGTGCCAGCAGCTCGACAGGGTTCGGGTACACTGAAGCTTTCTTT. Translation: CASSSTGFGYTEAFF. The V call is TRBV14, the J call TRBJ1-1; TRBD1 aligns across 7 bases. The ends lost 5 bases at V and 3 bases at J; junction bases unmatched: 9. The CDR3 sequence is 15 residues long. The V gene's germline CDR1 is SGHDN and CDR2 FVKESK. The full variable domain, rest sourced from reference TRBV14 and TRBJ1-1, is EAGVTQFPSHSVIEKGQTVTLRCDPISGHDNLYWYRRVMGKEIKFLLHFVKESKQDESGMPNNRFLAERTGGTYSTLKVQPAELEDSGVYFCASSSTGFGYTEAFFGQGTRLTVV.

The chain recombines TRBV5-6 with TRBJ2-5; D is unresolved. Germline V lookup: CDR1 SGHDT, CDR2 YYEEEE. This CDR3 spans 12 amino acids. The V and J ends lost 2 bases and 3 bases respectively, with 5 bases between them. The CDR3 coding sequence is TGTGCCAGCAGCTTTCCGGAAGAGACCCAGTACTTC. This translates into CASSFPEETQYF. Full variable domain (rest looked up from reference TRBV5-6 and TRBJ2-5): DAGVTQSPTHLIKTRGQQVTLRCSPKSGHDTVSWYQQALGQGPQFIFQYYEEEERQRGNFPDRFSGHQFPNYSSELNVNALLLGDSALYLCASSFPEETQYFGPGTRLLVL.

The CDR3 reads CASSETGVQGYTF. The CDR3 coding sequence is TGTGCCAGCAGTGAGACAGGGGTCCAGGGCTACACCTTC. The chain is built from TRBV6-6 and TRBJ1-2, with 8 bases that match TRBD1. Germline CDR1 MNHNY, CDR2 SVGAGI (reference sequence). CDR3 length equals 13 residues. Germline trimming cut 5 bases from V and 8 bases from J; bases unmatched to any gene: 7.

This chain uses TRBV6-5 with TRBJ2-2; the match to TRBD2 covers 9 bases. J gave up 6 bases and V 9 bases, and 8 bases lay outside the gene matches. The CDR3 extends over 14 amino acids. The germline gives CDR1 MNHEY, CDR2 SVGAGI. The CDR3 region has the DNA TGTGCCAGTCGATTTAGCGGGAGCCCCGGGGAGCTGTTTTTT. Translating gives CASRFSGSPGELFF.

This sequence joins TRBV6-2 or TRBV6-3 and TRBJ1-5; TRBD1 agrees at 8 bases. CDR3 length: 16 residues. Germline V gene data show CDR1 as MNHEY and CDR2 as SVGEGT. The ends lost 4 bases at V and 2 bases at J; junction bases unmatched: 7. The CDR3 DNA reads TGTGCCAGCAGTTCCTACTTGGACAGGGGCAATCAGCCCCAGCATTTT. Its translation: CASSSYLDRGNQPQHF.

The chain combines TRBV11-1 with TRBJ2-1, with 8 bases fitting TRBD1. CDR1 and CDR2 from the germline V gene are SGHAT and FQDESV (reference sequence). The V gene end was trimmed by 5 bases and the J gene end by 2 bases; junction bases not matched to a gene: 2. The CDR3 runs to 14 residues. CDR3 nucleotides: TGTGCCAGCAGCCCGGGACAGGCCTACAATGAGCAGTTCTTC. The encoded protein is CASSPGQAYNEQFF.

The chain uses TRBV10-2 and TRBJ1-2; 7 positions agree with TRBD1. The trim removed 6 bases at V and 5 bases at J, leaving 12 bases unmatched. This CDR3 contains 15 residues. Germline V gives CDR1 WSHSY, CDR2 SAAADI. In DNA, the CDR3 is TGCGCCAGCAGCATTGCCGGGACAGCGAAATATGGCTACACCTTC. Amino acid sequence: CASSIAGTAKYGYTF.

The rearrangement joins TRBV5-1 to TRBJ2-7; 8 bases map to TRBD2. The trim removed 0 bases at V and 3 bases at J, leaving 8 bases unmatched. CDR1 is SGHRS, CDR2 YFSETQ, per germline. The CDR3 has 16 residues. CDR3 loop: CASSLGERELDYEQYF. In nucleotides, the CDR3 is TGCGCCAGCAGCTTGGGGGAGCGGGAGCTGGACTACGAGCAGTACTTC. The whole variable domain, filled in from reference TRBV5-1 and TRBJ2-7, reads KAGVTQTPRYLIKTRGQQVTLSCSPISGHRSVSWYQQTPGQGLQFLFEYFSETQRNKGNFPGRFSGRQFSNSRSEMNVSTLELGDSALYLCASSLGERELDYEQYFGPGTRLTVT.

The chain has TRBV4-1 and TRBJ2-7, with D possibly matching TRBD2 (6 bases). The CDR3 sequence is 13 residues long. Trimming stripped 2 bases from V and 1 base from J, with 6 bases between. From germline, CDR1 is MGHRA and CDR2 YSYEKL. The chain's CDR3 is CASSQLASYEQYF. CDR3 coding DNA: TGCGCCAGCAGCCAACTAGCGTCCTACGAGCAGTACTTC.

The CDR3 protein is CASSYLTGTKYNEQFF. CDR3 coding DNA: TGTGCCAGCAGTTACTTAACAGGGACTAAATACAATGAGCAGTTCTTC. The rearrangement links TRBV6-5 to TRBJ2-1; perhaps TRBD2 as D (7 bases). The CDR3 length is 16 residues. Trimming removed 1 base at V and 4 bases at J, with 14 bases between. Germline CDR1 is MNHEY and CDR2 is SVGAGI.

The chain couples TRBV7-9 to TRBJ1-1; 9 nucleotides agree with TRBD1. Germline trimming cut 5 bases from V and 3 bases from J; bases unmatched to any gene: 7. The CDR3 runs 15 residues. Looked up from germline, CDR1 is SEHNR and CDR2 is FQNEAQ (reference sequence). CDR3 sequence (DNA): TGTGCCAGCAGCACCGGGACAGGGATAGACACTGAAGCTTTCTTT. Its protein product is CASSTGTGIDTEAFF. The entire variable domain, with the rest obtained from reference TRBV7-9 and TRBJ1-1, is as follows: DTGVSQNPRHKITKRGQNVTFRCDPISEHNRLYWYRQTLGQGPEFLTYFQNEAQLEKSRLLSDRFSAERPKGSFSTLEIQRTEQGDSAMYLCASSTGTGIDTEAFFGQGTRLTVV.

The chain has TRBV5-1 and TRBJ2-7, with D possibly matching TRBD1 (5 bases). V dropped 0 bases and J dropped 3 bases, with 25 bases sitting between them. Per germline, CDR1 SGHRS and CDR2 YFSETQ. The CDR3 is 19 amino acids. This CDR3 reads CASSLDSASWTSVSYEQYF. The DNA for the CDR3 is TGCGCCAGCAGCTTGGACTCTGCTAGTTGGACATCTGTTAGCTACGAGCAGTACTTC.

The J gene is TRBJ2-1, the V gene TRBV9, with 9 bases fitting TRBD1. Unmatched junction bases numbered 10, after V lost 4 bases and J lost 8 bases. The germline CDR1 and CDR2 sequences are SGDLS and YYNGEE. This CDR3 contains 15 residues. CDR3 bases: TGTGCCAGCAGCTTCCGGGACAGGGAGGCGGATGAGCAGTTCTTC. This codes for CASSFRDREADEQFF.

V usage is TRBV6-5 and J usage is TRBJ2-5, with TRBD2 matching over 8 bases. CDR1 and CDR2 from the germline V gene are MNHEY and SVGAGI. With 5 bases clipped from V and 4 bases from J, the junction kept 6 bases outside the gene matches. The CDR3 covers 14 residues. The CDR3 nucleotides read TGTGCCAGCAGTATACGGGGGGGTGTAGAGACCCAGTACTTC. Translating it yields CASSIRGGVETQYF.

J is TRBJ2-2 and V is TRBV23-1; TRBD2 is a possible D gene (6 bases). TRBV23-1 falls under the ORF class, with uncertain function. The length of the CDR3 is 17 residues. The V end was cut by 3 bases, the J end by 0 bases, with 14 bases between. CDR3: CASSQGGRPANTGELFF. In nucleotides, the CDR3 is TGCGCCAGCAGTCAGGGGGGTCGACCCGCGAACACCGGGGAGCTGTTTTTT.

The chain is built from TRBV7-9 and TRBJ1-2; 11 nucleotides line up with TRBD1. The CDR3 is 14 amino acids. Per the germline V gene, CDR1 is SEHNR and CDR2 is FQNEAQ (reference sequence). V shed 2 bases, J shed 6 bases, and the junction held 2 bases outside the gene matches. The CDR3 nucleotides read TGTGCCAGCAGCTTATCGGGACAGGGGGATGGCTACACCTTC. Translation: CASSLSGQGDGYTF.

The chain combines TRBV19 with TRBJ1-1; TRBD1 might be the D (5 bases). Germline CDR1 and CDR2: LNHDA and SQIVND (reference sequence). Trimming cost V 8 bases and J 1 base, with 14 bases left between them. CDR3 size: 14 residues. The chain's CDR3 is CASLRDSKNTEAFF. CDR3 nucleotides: TGTGCCAGTTTAAGGGACTCTAAGAACACTGAAGCTTTCTTT.

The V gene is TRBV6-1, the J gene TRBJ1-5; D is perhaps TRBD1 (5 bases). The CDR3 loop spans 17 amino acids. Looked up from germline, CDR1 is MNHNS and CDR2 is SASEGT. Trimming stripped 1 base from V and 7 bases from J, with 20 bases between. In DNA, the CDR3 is TGTGCCAGCAGTGAAGATCCGACCGACAGTTTTGAGCAGCCCCAGCATTTT. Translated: CASSEDPTDSFEQPQHF.

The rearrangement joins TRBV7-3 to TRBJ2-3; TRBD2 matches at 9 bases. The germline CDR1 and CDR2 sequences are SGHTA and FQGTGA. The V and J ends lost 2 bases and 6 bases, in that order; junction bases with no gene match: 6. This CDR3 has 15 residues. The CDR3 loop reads CASSLFSSGEDTQYF. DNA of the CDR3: TGTGCCAGCAGCTTATTCTCTAGCGGGGAGGATACGCAGTATTTT.